This T cell receptor (beta chain) derives from a study of T cell responses to AZD1222 COVID-19 vaccine. Whole-study findings and limits: Variant regions that are unmutated are reportedly the target of nearly half of spike-specific TCRs.

Produced via immunoSEQ multiplex PCR; TCRdb's table is partial and in-frame only. Seen here are some 180,000 clones, around 90% observed once, and the top ten hold around 3.6%. Comment on this clone: Its antigen is currently unknown.

CDR1 is LNHDA and CDR2 is SQIVND in the germline V gene (reference sequence). The CDR3 is 15 residues long. V was shortened by 1 base and J by 3 bases, with 10 bases between the two germline ends. This receptor was obtained from an adult who received the MenACWY meningococcal vaccine as a control. The sequences come from peripheral blood, collected 28 days after the second dose of the MenACWY control vaccine. This chain joins TRBV19 and TRBJ1-5; D possibly corresponds to TRBD1 (6 bases). The CDR3 protein is CASSIGRGANQPQHF. CDR3 nucleotides: TGTGCCAGTAGTATAGGTCGGGGGGCCAATCAGCCCCAGCATTTT.